The clone carrying this TCR beta chain was observed a few times. The antigen is not known. The time point is: patch test 3, about 24 weeks after DPC sensitization. Treatment indicated: therapeutic diphenylcyclopropenone sensitization with weekly scalp DPC. The germline V gene has CDR1 LGHDT and CDR2 YNNKEL (reference sequence). V was cut by 1 base and J by 1 base, with 14 bases left in between. The CDR3 extends over 17 amino acids. These data come from a study of human T cells and chemical hapten exposure. Study overall: Throughout a study of roughly 25 weeks, patients underwent weekly scalp administration of diphenylcyclopropenone doses.

Overall study results and limits: Significantly greater numbers of large CDR3 similarity clusters came from expanded TCRs than from controls.

TCRdb itself ran the RACE reads through MiXCR, one entry per CDR3 protein. The sample has approximately 80,000 distinct CDR3 sequences; 13% are singletons. This chain uses TRBV3-1 with TRBJ1-5; D is unclear. This TCR derives from a woman in her forties or fifties with alopecia areata. Some clones in this sample may be carry-over from other donors' samples. The specimen was whole blood, collected in connection with sensitization to the hapten diphenylcyclopropenone (DPC). The CDR3 sequence: CASSQVPKVGSNQPQHF. The CDR3 DNA reads TGTGCCAGCAGCCAAGTCCCAAAGGTTGGGAGCAATCAGCCCCAGCATTTT.